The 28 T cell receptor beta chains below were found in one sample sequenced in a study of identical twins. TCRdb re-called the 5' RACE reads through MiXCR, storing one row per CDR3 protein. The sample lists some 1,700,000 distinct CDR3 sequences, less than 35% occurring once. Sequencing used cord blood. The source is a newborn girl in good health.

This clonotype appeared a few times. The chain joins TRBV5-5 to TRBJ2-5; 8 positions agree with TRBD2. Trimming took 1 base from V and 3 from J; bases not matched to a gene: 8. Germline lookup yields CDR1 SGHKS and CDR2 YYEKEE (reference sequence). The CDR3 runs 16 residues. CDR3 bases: TGTGCCAGCAGCTTGCCCCCCTCGGGACTAGAAGAGACCCAGTACTTC. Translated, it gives CASSLPPSGLEETQYF.

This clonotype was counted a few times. CDR3 sequence (DNA): TGTGCCAGCAGCGTAGGGGTAGCGGTCTACAATGAGCAGTTCTTC. It codes for CASSVGVAVYNEQFF. The chain employs TRBV9 and TRBJ2-1, with D possibly TRBD2 on 6 matching bases. CDR1 is SGDLS and CDR2 is YYNGEE in the germline V gene. The CDR3 is 15 amino acids. Trimming shortened V by 0 bases and J by 3 bases, and 10 bases separated the two germline ends.

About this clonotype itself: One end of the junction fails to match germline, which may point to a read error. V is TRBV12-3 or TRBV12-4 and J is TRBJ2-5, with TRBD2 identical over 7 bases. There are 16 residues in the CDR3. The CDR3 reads CAGSMATSAPQETQYF. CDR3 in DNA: TGTGCCGGCAGCATGGCCACTAGCGCGCCCCAAGAGACCCAGTACTTC.

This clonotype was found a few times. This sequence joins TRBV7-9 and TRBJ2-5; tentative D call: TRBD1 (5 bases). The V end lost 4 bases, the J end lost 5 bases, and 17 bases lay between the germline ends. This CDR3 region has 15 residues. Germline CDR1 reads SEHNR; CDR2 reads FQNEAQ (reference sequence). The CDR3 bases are TGTGCCAGCAGCTGGCGCGGCAGGGATGGGGAGACCCAGTACTTC. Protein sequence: CASSWRGRDGETQYF.

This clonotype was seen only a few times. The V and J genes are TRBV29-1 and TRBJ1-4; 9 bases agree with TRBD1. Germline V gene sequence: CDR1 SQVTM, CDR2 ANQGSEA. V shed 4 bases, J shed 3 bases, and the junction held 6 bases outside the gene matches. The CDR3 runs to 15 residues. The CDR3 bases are TGCAGCGTTGTCGGGACAGGGCGGCCTAATGAAAAACTGTTTTTT. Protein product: CSVVGTGRPNEKLFF.

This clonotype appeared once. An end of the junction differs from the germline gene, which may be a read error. In DNA form, the CDR3 reads TGCAGTGCTGGACCGAACACAGACACGCAGTATTTT. It encodes CSAGPNTDTQYF. This rearrangement joins TRBV20-1 to TRBJ2-3; D is unclear. Germline CDR1 is DFQATT and CDR2 is SNEGSKA (reference sequence). The length of the CDR3 is 12 residues.

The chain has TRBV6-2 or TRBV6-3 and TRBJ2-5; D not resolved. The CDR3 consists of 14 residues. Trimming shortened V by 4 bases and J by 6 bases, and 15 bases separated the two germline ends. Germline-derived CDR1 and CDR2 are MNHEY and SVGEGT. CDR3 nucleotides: TGTGCCAGCAGTTCCTCAGTTTGGCCGAAGACCCAGTACTTC. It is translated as CASSSSVWPKTQYF.

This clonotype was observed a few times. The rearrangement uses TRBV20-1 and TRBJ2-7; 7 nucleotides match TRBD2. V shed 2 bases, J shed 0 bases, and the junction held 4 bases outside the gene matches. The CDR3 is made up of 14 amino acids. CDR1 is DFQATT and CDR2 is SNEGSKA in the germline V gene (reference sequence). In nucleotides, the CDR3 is TGCAGTGCTAGACAGTCGGGGGGCTCCTACGAGCAGTACTTC. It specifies CSARQSGGSYEQYF.

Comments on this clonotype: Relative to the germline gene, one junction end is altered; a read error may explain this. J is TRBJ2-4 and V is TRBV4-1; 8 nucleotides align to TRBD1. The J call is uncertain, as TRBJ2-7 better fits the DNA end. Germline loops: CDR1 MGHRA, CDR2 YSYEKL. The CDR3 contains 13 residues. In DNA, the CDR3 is TGCGCCCGCAGCCAAGGACAGGGCTACGAGCAGTACTTC. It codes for CARSQGQGYEQYF.

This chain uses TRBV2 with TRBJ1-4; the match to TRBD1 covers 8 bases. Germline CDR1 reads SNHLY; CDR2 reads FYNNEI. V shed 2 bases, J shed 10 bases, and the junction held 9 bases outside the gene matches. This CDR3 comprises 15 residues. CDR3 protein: CASSEMGTGKRKLFF. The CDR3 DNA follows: TGTGCCAGCAGTGAAATGGGGACAGGAAAGAGAAAACTGTTTTTT.

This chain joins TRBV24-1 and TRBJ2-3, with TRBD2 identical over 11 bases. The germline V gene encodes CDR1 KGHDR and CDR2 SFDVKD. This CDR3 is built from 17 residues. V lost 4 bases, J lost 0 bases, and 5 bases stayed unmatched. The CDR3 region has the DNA TGTGCCACCAGTGACCCCGGACTAGCGGGCAGCACAGATACGCAGTATTTT. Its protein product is CATSDPGLAGSTDTQYF.

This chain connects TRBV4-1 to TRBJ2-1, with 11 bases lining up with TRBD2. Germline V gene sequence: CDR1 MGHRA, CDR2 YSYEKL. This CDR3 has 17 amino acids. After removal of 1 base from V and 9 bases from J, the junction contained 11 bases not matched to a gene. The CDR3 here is CASSQGSGRVPRSEQFF. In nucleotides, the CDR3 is TGCGCCAGCAGCCAAGGTAGCGGGAGGGTACCCAGGAGTGAGCAGTTCTTC.

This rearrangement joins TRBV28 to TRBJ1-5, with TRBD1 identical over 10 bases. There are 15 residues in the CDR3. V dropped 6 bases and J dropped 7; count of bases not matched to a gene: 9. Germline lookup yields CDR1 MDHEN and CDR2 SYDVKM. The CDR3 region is CASRQPGQGYQPQHF. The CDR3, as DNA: TGTGCCAGCAGACAGCCGGGACAGGGGTACCAGCCCCAGCATTTT.

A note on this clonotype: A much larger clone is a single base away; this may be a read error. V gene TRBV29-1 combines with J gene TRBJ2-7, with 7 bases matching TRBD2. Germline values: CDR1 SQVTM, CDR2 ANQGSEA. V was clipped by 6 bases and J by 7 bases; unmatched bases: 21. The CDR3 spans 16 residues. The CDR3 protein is CSVLHSGLDPYNEQYF. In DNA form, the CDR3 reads TGCAGCGTCCTGCATTCCGGACTAGATCCCTACAATGAGCAGTACTTC.

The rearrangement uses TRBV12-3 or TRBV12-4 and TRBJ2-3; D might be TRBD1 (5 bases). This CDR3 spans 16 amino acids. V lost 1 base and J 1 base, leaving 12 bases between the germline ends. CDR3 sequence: CASSLGSGRGTDTQYF. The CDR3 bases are TGTGCCAGCAGTTTAGGGTCCGGCAGGGGCACAGATACGCAGTATTTT.

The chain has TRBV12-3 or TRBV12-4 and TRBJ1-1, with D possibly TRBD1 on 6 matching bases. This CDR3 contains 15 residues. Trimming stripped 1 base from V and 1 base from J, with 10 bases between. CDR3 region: CASSLGQGWNTEAFF. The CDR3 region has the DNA TGTGCCAGCAGTTTAGGCCAGGGGTGGAACACTGAAGCTTTCTTT.

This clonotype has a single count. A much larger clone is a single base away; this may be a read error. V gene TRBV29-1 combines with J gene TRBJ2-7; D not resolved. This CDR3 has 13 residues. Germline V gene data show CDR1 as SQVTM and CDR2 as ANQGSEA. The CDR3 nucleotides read TGCTGCGTTTTGGGTGCTGTGGTTGACGAGCAGTACTTC. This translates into CCVLGAVVDEQYF.

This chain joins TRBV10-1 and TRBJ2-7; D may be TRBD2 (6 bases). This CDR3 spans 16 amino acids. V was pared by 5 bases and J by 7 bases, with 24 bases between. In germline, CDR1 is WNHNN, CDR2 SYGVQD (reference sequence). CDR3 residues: CASSYSLARGSNEQYF. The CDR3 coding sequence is TGCGCCAGCAGTTATTCCCTAGCGAGGGGAAGCAATGAGCAGTACTTC.

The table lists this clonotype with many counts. The chain's CDR3 is CASSEDRPADEQFF. The CDR3 nucleotides read TGTGCCAGCAGTGAAGACAGGCCGGCTGATGAGCAGTTCTTC. This sequence joins TRBV2 and TRBJ2-1; D possibly corresponds to TRBD1 (5 bases). The CDR3 extends over 14 amino acids. Per the germline V gene, CDR1 is SNHLY and CDR2 is FYNNEI. Trimming removed 1 base from V and 8 bases from J, with 12 bases in between.

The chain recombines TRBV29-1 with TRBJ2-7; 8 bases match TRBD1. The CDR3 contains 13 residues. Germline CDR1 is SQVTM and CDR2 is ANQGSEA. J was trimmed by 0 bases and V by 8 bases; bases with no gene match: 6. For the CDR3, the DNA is TGCAGCTCCGAGACAGGGGTCTCCTACGAGCAGTACTTC. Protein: CSSETGVSYEQYF.

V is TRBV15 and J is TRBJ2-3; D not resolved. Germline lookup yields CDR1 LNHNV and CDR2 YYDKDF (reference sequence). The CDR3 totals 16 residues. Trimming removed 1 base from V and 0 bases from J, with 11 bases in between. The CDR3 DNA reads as TGTGCCACCAGCAGAGGTAGAGACCCGAGCACAGATACGCAGTATTTT. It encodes CATSRGRDPSTDTQYF.

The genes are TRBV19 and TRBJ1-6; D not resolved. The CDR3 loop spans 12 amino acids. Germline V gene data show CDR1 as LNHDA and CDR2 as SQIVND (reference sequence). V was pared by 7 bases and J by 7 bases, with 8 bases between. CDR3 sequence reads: CASKDRNSPLHF. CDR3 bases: TGTGCCAGTAAGGACCGCAATTCACCCCTCCACTTT. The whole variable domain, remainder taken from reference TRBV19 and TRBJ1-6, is DGGITQSPKYLFRKEGQNVTLSCEQNLNHDAMYWYRQDPGQGLRLIYYSQIVNDFQKGDIAEGYSVSREKKESFPLTVTSAQKNPTAFYLCASKDRNSPLHFGNGTRLTVT.

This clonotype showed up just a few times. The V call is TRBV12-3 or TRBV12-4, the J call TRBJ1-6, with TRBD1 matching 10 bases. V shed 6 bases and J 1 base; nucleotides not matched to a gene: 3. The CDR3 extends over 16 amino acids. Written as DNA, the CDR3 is TGTGCCAGCAGGACAGGGGGCCAGTCCTATAATTCACCCCTCCACTTT. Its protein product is CASRTGGQSYNSPLHF.

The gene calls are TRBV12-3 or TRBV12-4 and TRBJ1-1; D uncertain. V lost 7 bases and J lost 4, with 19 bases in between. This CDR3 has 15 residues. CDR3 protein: CASNSFSLGSTEAFF. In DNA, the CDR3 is TGTGCCAGCAACTCTTTTTCGTTAGGGTCCACTGAAGCTTTCTTT.

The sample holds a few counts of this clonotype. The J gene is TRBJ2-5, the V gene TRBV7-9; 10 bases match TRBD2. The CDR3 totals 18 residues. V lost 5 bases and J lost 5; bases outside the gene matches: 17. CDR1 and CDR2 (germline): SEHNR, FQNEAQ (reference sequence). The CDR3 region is CASSPYRTLAGRTETQYF. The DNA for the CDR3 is TGTGCCAGCAGCCCATATAGGACACTAGCGGGGCGGACGGAGACCCAGTACTTC.

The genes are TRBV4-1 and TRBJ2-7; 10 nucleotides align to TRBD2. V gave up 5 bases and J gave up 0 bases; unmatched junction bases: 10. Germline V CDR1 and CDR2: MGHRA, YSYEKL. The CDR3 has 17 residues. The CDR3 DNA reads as TGCGCCAGCAGCTTAGGTAGCGGGAGGTCTCCCTCCTACGAGCAGTACTTC. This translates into CASSLGSGRSPSYEQYF.

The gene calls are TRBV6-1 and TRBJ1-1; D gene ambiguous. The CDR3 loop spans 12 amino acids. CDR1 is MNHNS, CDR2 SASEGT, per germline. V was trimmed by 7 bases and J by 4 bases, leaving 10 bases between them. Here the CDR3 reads CASNGVATEAFF. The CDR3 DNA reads TGTGCCAGCAACGGGGTGGCCACTGAAGCTTTCTTT.

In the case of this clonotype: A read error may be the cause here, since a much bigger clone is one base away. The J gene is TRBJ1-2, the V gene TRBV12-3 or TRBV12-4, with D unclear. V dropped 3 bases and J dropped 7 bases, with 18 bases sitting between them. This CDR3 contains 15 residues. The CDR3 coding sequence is TGTGCCAGCAGTTTCCGCTGGCAGAGTTACTGTGGCTACACCTTC. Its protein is CASSFRWQSYCGYTF.